This T cell receptor beta chain was identified during a study of blood T cell repertoires in COVID-19. Overall study: Some COVID-19 samples were acute and others convalescent; all came from the United States, Italy and Spain. T cells, B-cell-depleted T cells, or PBMCs supplied cDNA or gDNA.

Original data processing: Amplification of reference gene primers provided the estimated nucleated cell counts. TCRdb's table, derived via immunoSEQ multiplex PCR, lists solely in-frame clones and lacks some. D and trimming come from the DNA, and the V and J calls and clone size come from that table. The sample holds about 380,000 clones; approximately 88% are singletons and the top ten take 0.95% to 1.5%. In germline, CDR1 is MDHEN, CDR2 SYDVKM. The CDR3 contains 16 residues. Trimming stripped 1 base from V and 7 bases from J, with 14 bases between. This chain uses TRBV28 with TRBJ1-6, with unresolved D. The sequenced material came from peripheral blood. The sequence derives from a man between 40 and 49 years old with acute or convalescent COVID-19. CDR3 amino acids: CASSLLTLAGNSPLHF. The CDR3 DNA reads TGTGCCAGCAGTTTATTAACCCTCGCCGGGAATTCACCCCTCCACTTT.